This T cell receptor beta chain was sequenced during a study of cytomegalovirus exposure and HLA in healthy donors. The overall study: As released early, the data held 70 million to 95 million unique TCRs from HLA-typed donors.

The primer mix had 60 Vbeta and 13 Jbeta primers. Produced via immunoSEQ multiplex PCR; TCRdb's table is partial and in-frame only. Counted here are around 100,000 clones, roughly 80% occurring once; the ten biggest clones make up 20% to 25%. As to this clone: Its target is not known.

With 6 bases removed from V and 6 bases from J, the gap between germline ends came to 16 bases. CDR1 and CDR2 (germline): KGHSH, LQKENI. The CDR3 is made up of 14 amino acids. The study, taken as a whole, reports: Later, TCR association rates were found to vary by HLA locus, highest for DRB1 and lowest for HLA-C.

The TCR sequence derives from a man aged 25 to 40 in good health and CMV-seropositive. V is TRBV18 and J is TRBJ2-3, with D tentatively TRBD2 (6 bases). The sequenced sample was PBMCs. The CDR3 nucleotides read TGTGCCAGCTCTTCGATCGGACTATCCGATACGCAGTATTTT. Encoded protein: CASSSIGLSDTQYF.